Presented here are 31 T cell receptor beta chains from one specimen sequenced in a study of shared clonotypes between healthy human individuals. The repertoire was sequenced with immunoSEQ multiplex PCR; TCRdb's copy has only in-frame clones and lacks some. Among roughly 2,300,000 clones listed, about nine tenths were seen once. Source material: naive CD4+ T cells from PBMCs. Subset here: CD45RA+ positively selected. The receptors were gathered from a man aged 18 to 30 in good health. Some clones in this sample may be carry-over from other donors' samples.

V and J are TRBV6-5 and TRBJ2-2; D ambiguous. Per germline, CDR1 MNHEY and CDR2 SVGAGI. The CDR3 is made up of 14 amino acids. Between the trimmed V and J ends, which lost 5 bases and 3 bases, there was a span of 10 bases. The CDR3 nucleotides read TGTGCCAGCAGTACCGACACGGACACCGGGGAGCTGTTTTTT. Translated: CASSTDTDTGELFF.

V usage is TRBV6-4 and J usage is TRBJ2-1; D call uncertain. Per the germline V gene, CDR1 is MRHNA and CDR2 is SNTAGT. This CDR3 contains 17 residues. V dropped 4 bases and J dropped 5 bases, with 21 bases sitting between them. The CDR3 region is CASSAVPGTLADNEQFF. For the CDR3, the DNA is TGTGCCAGCAGTGCCGTGCCGGGTACCCTTGCGGACAATGAGCAGTTCTTC.

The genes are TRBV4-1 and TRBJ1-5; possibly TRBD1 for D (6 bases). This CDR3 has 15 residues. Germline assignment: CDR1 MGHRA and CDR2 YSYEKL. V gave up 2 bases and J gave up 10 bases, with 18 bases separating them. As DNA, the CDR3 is TGCGCCAGCAGCCAAACTACTGCTCCAGGGGCCCCCCAGCATTTT. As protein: CASSQTTAPGAPQHF.

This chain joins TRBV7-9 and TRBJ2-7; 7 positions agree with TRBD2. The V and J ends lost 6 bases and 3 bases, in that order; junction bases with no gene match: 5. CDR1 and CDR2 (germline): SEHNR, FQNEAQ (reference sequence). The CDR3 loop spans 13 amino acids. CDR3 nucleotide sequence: TGTGCCAGCAGAAAAGGGGACTACTACGAGCAGTACTTC. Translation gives CASRKGDYYEQYF.

The CDR3 DNA reads as TGTGCCAGCAGCCCAGGGTGGGCGGGAGTCGAAGAGACCCAGTACTTC. Amino acids: CASSPGWAGVEETQYF. The chain joins TRBV7-8 to TRBJ2-5, with 7 bases identical to TRBD2. This CDR3 has 16 amino acids. CDR1 is SGHVS and CDR2 is FQNEAQ in the germline V gene. V gave up 5 bases and J gave up 3 bases; unmatched junction bases: 12.

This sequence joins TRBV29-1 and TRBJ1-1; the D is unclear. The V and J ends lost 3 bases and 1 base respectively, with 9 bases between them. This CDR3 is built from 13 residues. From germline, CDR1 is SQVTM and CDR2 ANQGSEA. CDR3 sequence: CSVETQANTEAFF. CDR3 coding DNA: TGCAGCGTTGAGACGCAGGCGAACACTGAAGCTTTCTTT.

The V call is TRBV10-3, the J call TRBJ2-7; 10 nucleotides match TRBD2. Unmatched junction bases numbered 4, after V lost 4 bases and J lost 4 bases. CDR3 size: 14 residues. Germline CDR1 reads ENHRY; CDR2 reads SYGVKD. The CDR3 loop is CAISAETSGYEQYF. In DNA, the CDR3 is TGTGCCATCAGTGCGGAGACTAGCGGGTACGAGCAGTACTTC.

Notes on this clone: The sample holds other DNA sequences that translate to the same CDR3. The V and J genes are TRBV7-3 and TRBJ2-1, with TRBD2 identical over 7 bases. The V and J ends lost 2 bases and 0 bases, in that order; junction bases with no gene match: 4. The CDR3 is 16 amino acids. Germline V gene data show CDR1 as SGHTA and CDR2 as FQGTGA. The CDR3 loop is CASSLLAGASYNEQFF. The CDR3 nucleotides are TGTGCCAGCAGCTTACTTGCGGGAGCCTCCTACAATGAGCAGTTCTTC.

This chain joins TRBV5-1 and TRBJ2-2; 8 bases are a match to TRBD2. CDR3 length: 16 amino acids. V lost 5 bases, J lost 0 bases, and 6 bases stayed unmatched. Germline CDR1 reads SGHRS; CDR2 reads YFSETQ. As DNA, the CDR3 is TGCGCCAGCAGGTTTGTAGCGGGACCGAACACCGGGGAGCTGTTTTTT. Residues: CASRFVAGPNTGELFF. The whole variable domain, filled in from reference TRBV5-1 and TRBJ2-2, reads KAGVTQTPRYLIKTRGQQVTLSCSPISGHRSVSWYQQTPGQGLQFLFEYFSETQRNKGNFPGRFSGRQFSNSRSEMNVSTLELGDSALYLCASRFVAGPNTGELFFGEGSRLTVL.

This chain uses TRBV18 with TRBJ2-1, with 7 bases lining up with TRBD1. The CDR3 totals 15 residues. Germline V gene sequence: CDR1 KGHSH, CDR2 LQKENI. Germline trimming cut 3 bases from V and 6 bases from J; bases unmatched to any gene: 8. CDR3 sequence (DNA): TGTGCCAGCTCACCTAATCGGGACAGTGCCAATGAGCAGTTCTTC. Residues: CASSPNRDSANEQFF.

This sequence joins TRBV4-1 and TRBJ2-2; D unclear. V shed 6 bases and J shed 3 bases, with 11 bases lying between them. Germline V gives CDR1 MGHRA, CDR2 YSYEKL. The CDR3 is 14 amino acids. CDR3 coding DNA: TGCGCCAGCAGACCTATATCGGACACCGGGGAGCTGTTTTTT. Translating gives CASRPISDTGELFF.

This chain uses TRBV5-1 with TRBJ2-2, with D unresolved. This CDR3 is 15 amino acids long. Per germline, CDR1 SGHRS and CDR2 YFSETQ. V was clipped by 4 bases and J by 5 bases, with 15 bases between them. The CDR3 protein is CASSPTPVGTGELFF. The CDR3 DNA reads TGCGCCAGCAGCCCGACCCCAGTAGGGACCGGGGAGCTGTTTTTT.

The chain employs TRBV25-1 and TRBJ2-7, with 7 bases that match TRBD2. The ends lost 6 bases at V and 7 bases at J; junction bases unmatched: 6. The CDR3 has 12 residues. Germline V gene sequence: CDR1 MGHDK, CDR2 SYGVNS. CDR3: CASSSAGREQYF. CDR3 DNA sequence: TGTGCCAGCAGCTCAGCGGGAAGGGAGCAGTACTTC.

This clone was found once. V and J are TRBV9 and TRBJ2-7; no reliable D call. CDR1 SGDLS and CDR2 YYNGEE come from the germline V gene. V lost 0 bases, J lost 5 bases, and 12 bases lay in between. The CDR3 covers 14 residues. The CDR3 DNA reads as TGTGCCAGCAGCGTAGGACCCCCTCTGGACGAGCAGTACTTC. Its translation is CASSVGPPLDEQYF.

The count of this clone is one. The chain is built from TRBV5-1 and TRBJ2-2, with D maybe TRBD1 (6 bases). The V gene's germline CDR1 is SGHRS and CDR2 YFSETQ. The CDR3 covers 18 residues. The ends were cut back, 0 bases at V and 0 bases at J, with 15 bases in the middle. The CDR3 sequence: CASSLVATGQTNTGELFF. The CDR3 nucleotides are TGCGCCAGCAGCTTGGTGGCAACGGGACAAACGAACACCGGGGAGCTGTTTTTT.

The CDR3 DNA is TGTGCCAGTAGTAAAGGACCGGCCACTAGCACAGATACGCAGTATTTT. Translation gives CASSKGPATSTDTQYF. This chain joins TRBV19 and TRBJ2-3; D call uncertain. Per the germline V gene, CDR1 is LNHDA and CDR2 is SQIVND (reference sequence). The CDR3 has 16 residues. Trimming stripped 4 bases from V and 0 bases from J, with 14 bases between.

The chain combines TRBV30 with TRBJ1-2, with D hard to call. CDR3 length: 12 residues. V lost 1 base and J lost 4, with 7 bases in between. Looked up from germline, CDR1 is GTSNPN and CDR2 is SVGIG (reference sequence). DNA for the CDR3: TGTGCCTGGAGTGGCTGGGCCTATGGCTACACCTTC. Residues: CAWSGWAYGYTF.

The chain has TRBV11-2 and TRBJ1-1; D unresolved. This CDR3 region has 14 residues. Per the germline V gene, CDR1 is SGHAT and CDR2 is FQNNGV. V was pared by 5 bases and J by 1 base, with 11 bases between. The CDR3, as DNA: TGTGCCAGCAGCCACGGACGGTCGAACACTGAAGCTTTCTTT. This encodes CASSHGRSNTEAFF.

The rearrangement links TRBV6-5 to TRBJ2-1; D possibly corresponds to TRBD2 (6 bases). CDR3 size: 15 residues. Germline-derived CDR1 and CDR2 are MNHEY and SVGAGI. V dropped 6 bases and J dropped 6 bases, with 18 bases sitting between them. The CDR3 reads CASRAPGGAGNEQFF. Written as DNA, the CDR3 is TGTGCCAGCAGGGCTCCCGGGGGTGCAGGCAATGAGCAGTTCTTC.

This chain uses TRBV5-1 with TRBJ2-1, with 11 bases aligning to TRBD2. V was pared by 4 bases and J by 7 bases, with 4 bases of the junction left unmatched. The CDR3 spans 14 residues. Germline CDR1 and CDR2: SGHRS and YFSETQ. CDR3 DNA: TGCGCCAGCAGCGTCGGGACTAGCGGAAATGAGCAGTTCTTC. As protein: CASSVGTSGNEQFF. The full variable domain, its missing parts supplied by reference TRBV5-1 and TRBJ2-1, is KAGVTQTPRYLIKTRGQQVTLSCSPISGHRSVSWYQQTPGQGLQFLFEYFSETQRNKGNFPGRFSGRQFSNSRSEMNVSTLELGDSALYLCASSVGTSGNEQFFGPGTRLTVL.

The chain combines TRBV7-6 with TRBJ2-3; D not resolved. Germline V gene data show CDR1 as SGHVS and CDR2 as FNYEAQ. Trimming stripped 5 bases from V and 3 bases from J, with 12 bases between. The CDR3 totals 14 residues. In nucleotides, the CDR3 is TGTGCCAGCAGCCATGGGTCGGGTACAGATACGCAGTATTTT. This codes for CASSHGSGTDTQYF.

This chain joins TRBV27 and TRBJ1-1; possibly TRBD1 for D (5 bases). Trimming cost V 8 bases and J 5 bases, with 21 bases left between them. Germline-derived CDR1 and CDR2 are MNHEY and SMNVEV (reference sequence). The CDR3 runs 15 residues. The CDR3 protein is CASVPLGQGGTEAFF. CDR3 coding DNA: TGTGCCAGCGTCCCCCTAGGGCAGGGAGGTACTGAAGCTTTCTTT.

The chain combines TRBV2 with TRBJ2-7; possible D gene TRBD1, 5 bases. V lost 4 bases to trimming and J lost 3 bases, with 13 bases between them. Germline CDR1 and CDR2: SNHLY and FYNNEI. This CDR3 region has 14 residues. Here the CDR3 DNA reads TGTGCCAGCAGTGTGGGGCCCTTCGTCTACGAGCAGTACTTC. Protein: CASSVGPFVYEQYF.

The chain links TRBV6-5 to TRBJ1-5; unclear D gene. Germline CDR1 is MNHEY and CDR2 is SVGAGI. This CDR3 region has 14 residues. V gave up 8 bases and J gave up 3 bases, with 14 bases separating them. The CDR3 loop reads CASGLRKDNQPQHF. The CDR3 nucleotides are TGTGCCAGCGGATTACGAAAGGACAATCAGCCCCAGCATTTT.

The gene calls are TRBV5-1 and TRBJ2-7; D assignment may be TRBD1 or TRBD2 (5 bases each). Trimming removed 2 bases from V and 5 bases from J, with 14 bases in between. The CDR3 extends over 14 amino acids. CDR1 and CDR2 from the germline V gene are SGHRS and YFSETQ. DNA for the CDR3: TGCGCCAGCAGCTTATCCGGGGCTCGGAACGAGCAGTACTTC. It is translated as CASSLSGARNEQYF.

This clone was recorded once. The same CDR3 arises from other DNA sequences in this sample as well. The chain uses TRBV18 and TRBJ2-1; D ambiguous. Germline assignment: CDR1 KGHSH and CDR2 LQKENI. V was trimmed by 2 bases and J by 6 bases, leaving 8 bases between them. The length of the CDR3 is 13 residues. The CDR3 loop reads CASSPSRSNEQFF. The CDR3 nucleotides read TGTGCCAGCTCACCATCAAGGAGCAATGAGCAGTTCTTC.

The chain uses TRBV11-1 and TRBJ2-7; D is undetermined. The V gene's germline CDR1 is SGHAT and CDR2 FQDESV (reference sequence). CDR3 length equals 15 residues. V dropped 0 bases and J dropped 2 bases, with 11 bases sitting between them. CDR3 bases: TGTGCCAGCAGCTTAGCGCCATTGGGCGCCTACGAGCAGTACTTC. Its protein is CASSLAPLGAYEQYF. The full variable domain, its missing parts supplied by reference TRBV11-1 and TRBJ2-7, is EAEVAQSPRYKITEKSQAVAFWCDPISGHATLYWYRQILGQGPELLVQFQDESVVDDSQLPKDRFSAERLKGVDSTLKIQPAELGDSAMYLCASSLAPLGAYEQYFGPGTRLTVT.

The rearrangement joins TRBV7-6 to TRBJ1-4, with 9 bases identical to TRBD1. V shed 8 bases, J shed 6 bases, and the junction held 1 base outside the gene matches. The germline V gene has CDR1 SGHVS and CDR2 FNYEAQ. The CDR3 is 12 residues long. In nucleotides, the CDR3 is TGTGCCAGCGGGACAGGGTATGAAAAACTGTTTTTT. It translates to CASGTGYEKLFF.

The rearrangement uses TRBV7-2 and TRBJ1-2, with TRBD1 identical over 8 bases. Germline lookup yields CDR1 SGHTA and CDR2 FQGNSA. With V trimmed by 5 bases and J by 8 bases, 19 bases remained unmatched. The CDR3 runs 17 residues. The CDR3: CASSPAGGADPARGYTF. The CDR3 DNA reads TGTGCCAGCAGCCCTGCAGGGGGCGCCGATCCAGCGAGGGGCTACACCTTC.

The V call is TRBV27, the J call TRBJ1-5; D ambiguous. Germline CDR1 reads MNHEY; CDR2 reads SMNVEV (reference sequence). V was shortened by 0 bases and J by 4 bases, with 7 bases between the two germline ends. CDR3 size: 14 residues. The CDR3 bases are TGTGCCAGCAGTTTATCCGGGTGGAATCAGCCCCAGCATTTT. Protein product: CASSLSGWNQPQHF.

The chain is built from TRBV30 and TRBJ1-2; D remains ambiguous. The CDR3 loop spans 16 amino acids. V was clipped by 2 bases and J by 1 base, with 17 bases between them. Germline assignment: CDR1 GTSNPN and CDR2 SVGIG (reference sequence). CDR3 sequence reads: CAWSTPTNKNNYGYTF. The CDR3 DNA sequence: TGTGCCTGGAGTACCCCTACTAACAAGAATAACTATGGCTACACCTTC.